In this sample, the clone carrying this T cell receptor beta chain turned up a few times. These data belong to a study of blood T cell repertoires in COVID-19. The data were produced by immunoSEQ multiplex PCR, yet TCRdb's version contains in-frame clones alone and is incomplete. The sample records about half a million clones, more than 85% being singletons. Unmatched junction bases numbered 6, after V lost 5 bases and J lost 4 bases. CDR1 is MNHEY, CDR2 SMNVEV, per germline (reference sequence). This CDR3 has 14 amino acids. Sequenced sample: PBMCs or T cells enriched from blood (not recorded which). The chain employs TRBV27 and TRBJ1-1; 8 bases fit TRBD1. The clonotype was recovered from a woman aged 55-69 years who had recovered from COVID-19. The CDR3 here is CASSVDRVTTEAFF. DNA for the CDR3: TGTGCCAGCAGTGTGGACAGGGTCACCACTGAAGCTTTCTTT.